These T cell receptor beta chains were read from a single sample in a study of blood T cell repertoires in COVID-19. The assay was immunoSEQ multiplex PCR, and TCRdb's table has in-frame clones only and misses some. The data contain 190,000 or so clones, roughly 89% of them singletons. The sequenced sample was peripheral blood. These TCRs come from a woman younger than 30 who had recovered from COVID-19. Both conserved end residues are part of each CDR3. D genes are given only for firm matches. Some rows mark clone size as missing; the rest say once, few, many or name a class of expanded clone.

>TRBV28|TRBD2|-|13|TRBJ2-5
TGTGCCAGCCAAGCGGGGGGGAAAGAGACCCAGTACTTC
CASQAGGKETQYF
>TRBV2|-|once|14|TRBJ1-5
TGTGCCAGCAGTGACAGTTTGGGCAATCAGCCCCAGCATTTT
CASSDSLGNQPQHF
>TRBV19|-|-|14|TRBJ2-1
TGTGCCAGTAGTCGAGGACAAAGCTACAATGAGCAGTTCTTC
CASSRGQSYNEQFF
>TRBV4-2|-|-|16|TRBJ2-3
TGTGCCAGCAGCCAAGATCTACAGGCCCTCACAGATACGCAGTATTTT
CASSQDLQALTDTQYF
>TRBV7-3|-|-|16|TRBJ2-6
TGTGCCAGCAGCTTAAAGGACTTCTCTGGGGCCAACGTCCTGACTTTC
CASSLKDFSGANVLTF
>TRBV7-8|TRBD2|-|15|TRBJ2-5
TGTGCCAGCAGCTTAGGGGGACTAGCGGCAGAGACCCAGTACTTC
CASSLGGLAAETQYF
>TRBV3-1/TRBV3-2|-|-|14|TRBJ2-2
TGTGCCAGCAGCAAACAGGGTGCGGGCGGGGAGCTGTTTTTT
CASSKQGAGGELFF
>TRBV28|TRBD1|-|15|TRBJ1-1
TGTGCCAGCAGTACACGGACAGGGGGAATTTCTGAAGCTTTCTTT
CASSTRTGGISEAFF
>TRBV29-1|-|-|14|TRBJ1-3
TGCAGCGTTGAGAAAGGGGCTGGAGGAAACACCATATATTTT
CSVEKGAGGNTIYF
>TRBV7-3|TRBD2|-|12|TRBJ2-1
TGTGCCAGCAGTCAACCAGCGGGAGAACAGTTCTTC
CASSQPAGEQFF
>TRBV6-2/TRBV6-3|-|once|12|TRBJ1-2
TGTGCCAGCAGCCCCGACACCTATGGCTACACCTTC
CASSPDTYGYTF
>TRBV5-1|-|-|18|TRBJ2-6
TGCGCCAGCAGCTTGGGACAGCAATCTGCCTCTGGGGCCAACGTCCTGACTTTC
CASSLGQQSASGANVLTF
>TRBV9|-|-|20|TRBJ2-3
TGTGCCAGCAGCGTTCAAGCCGGGACAAGGGGTTTCGGAGGAACAGATACGCAGTATTTT
CASSVQAGTRGFGGTDTQYF
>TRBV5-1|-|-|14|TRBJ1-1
TGCGCCAGCAGCTTACAGGGACGGAACACTGAAGCTTTCTTT
CASSLQGRNTEAFF
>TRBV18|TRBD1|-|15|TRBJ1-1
TGTGCCAGCTCACCACCGAGGGGGCTGAACACTGAAGCTTTCTTT
CASSPPRGLNTEAFF
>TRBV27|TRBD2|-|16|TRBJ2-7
TGTGCCAGCAAGTCAGCGACTAGCCCAGGAGTCCACGAGCAGTACTTC
CASKSATSPGVHEQYF
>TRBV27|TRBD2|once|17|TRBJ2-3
TGTGCCAGCAGTACAACACGGACTAGCGGTTACACAGATACGCAGTATTTT
CASSTTRTSGYTDTQYF
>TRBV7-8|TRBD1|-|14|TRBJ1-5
TGTGCCAGCAGCTTTCGGGACAGGATCCAGCCCCAGCATTTT
CASSFRDRIQPQHF
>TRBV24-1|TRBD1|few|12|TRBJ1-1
TGTGCCACCAGTGAGCCAGGGGGGAGAACTTTCTTT
CATSEPGGRTFF
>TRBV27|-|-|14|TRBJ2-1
TGTGCCAGCAGTGCCTTCAGGGGCCACAATGAGCAGTTCTTC
CASSAFRGHNEQFF
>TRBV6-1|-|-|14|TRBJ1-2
TGTGCCAGCAGTGACCCAGGGGCCCGCTATGGCTACACCTTC
CASSDPGARYGYTF
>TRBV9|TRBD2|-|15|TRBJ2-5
TGTGCCAGCAGCGTAGTAGCGGGAAGTCGCGAGACCCAGTACTTC
CASSVVAGSRETQYF